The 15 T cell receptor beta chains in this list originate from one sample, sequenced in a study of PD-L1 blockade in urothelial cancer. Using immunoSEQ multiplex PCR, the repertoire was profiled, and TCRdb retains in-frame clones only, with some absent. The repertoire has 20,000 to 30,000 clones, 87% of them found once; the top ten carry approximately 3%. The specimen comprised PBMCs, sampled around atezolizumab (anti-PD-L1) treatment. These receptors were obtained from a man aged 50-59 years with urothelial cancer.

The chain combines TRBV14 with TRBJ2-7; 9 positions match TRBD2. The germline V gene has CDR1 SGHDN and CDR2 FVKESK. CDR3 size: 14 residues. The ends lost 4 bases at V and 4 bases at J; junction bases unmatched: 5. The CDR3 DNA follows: TGTGCCAGCAGCCCGGCGGGAGGGGGGTACGAGCAGTACTTC. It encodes CASSPAGGGYEQYF.

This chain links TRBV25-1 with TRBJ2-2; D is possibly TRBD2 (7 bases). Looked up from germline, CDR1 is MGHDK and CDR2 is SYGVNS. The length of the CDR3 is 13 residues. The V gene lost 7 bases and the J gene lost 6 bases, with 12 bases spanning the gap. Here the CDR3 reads CASKQGGAGELFF. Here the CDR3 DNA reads TGTGCCAGCAAACAAGGGGGGGCCGGGGAGCTGTTTTTT.

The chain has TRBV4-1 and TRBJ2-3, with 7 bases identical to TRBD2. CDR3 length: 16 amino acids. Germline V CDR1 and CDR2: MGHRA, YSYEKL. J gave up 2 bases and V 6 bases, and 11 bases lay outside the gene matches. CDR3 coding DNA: TGCGCCAGCAGTACTAGGGGCGGGAGCCTCACAGATACGCAGTATTTT. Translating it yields CASSTRGGSLTDTQYF.

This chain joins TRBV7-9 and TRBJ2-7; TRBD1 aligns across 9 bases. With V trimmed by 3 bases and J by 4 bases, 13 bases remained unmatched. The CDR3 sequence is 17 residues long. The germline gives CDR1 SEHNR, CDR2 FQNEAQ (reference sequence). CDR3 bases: TGTGCCAGCAGCTTTCCCACAGGGGGACAGGGACCGTACGAGCAGTACTTC. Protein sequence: CASSFPTGGQGPYEQYF.

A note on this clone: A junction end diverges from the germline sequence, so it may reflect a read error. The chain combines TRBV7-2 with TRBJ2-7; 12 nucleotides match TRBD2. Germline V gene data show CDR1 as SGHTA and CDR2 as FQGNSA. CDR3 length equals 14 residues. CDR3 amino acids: CASSSTQTSGRRDF. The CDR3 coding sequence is TGTGCCAGCAGCTCCACCCAGACTAGCGGGAGAAGGGACTTC.

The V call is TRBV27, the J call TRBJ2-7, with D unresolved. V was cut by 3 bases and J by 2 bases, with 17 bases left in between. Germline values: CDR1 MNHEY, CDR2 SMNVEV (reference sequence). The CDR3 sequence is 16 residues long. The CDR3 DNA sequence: TGTGCCAGCAGTTTGTCACTCACTTTCCTCCCCTACGAGCAGTACTTC. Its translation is CASSLSLTFLPYEQYF.

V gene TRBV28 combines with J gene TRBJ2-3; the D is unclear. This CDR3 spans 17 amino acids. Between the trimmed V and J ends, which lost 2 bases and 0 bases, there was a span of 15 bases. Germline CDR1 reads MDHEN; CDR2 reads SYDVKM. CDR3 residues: CASSLAVSSWSTDTQYF. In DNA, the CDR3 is TGTGCCAGCAGTTTAGCGGTATCTTCTTGGAGCACAGATACGCAGTATTTT.

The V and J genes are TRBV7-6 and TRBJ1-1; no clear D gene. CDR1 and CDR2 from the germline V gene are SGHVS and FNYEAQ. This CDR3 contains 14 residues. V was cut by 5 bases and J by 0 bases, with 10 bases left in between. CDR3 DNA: TGTGCCAGCAGCAACCTAATAATGAACACTGAAGCTTTCTTT. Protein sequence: CASSNLIMNTEAFF. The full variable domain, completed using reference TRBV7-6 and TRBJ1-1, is GAGVSQSPRYKVTKRGQDVALRCDPISGHVSLYWYRQALGQGPEFLTYFNYEAQQDKSGLPNDRFSAERPEGSISTLTIQRTEQRDSAMYRCASSNLIMNTEAFFGQGTRLTVV.

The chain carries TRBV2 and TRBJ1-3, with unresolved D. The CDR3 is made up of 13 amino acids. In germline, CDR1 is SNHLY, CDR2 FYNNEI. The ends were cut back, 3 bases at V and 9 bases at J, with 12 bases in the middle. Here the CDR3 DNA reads TGTGCCAGCAGTGATTTCCAAGCCCCCACCATATATTTT. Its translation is CASSDFQAPTIYF.

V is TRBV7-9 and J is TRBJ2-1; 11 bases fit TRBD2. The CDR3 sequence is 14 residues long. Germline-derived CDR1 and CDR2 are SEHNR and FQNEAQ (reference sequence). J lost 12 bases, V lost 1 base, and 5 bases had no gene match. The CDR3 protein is CASSLGLAGGGQFF. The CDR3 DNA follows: TGTGCCAGCAGCTTAGGTCTAGCGGGGGGAGGGCAGTTCTTC.

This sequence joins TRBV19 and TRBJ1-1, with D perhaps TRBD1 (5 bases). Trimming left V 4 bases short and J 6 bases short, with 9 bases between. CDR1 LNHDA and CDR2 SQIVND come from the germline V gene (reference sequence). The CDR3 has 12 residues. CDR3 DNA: TGTGCCAGTAGTAGGTGGGGGGCTGAAGCTTTCTTT. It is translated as CASSRWGAEAFF.

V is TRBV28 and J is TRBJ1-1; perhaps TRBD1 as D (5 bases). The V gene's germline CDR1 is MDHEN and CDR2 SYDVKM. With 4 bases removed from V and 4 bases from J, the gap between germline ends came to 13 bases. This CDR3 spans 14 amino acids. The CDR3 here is CASSSDRGGTEAFF. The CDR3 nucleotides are TGTGCCAGCAGTTCGGACCGGGGGGGCACTGAAGCTTTCTTT.

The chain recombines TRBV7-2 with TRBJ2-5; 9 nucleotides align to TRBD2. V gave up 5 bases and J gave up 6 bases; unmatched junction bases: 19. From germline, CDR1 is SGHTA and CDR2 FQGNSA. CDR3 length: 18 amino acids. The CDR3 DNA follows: TGTGCCAGCAGCCCGGAAGGAGTAGCGGGAGCTGGCGTGAAGACCCAGTACTTC. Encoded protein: CASSPEGVAGAGVKTQYF.

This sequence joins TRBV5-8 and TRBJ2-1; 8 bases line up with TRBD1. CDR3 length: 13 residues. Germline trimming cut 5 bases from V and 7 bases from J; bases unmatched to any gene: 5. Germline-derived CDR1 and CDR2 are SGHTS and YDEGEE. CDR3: CASRGQGLNEQFF. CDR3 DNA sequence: TGTGCCAGCAGAGGACAGGGTCTAAATGAGCAGTTCTTC.

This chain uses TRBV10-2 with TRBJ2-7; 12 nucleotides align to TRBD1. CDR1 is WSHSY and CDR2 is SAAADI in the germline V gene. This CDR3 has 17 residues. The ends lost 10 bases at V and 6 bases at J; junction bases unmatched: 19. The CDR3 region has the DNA TGCGCCACCTCTTATCACTCTACCGGGACAGGGGGCTCCGAGCAGTACTTC. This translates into CATSYHSTGTGGSEQYF.